This T cell receptor beta chain was captured in a study of identical twins. Study results and limitations: Cord blood beta clonotypes that were abundant carried fewer insertions, and memory repertoires showed no such trend.

TCRdb ran MiXCR on the 5' RACE reads and lists one entry per CDR3 protein. The sample consists of about 520,000 distinct CDR3 sequences, approximately 22% of them appearing once. Concerning this clonotype itself: Its antigen is not identified.

Another study also made use of these data, one on T cells expressing NK-cell markers.

Sequenced sample: CD4+ T cells sorted from blood. This sequence originates from a woman in her late teens or twenties in good health.

The CDR3 DNA reads TGCGCCAGCAGCTTTGCTAGCGGGGTGCACGAGCAGTACTTC. It yields the protein CASSFASGVHEQYF. V usage is TRBV5-1 and J usage is TRBJ2-7; TRBD2 matches at 9 bases. CDR3 length: 14 residues. Germline CDR1 SGHRS, CDR2 YFSETQ. Trimming removed 2 bases from V and 5 bases from J; junction bases left unmatched: 5. Full variable domain (rest looked up from reference TRBV5-1 and TRBJ2-7): KAGVTQTPRYLIKTRGQQVTLSCSPISGHRSVSWYQQTPGQGLQFLFEYFSETQRNKGNFPGRFSGRQFSNSRSEMNVSTLELGDSALYLCASSFASGVHEQYFGPGTRLTVT.